The 9 T cell receptor beta chains below come from one sample, sequenced in a study of T and B cells in COVID-19 patients. BIOMED2 TRB-A/B primer pools were used in multiplex TRB PCR. Each CDR3 protein gets one entry after TCRdb re-called the multiplex PCR reads with MiXCR. The sample has some 7,800 distinct CDR3 sequences, about a quarter seen once. From blood, about 230-500 ng of genomic DNA served as TRB template. Sequences were obtained from blood. The receptors stem from a human donor who had recovered from COVID-19.

J is TRBJ2-7 and V is TRBV6-5, with D perhaps TRBD1 (5 bases). Germline lookup yields CDR1 MNHEY and CDR2 SVGAGI. V lost 5 bases and J 2 bases, leaving 16 bases between the germline ends. The length of the CDR3 is 15 residues. CDR3 bases: TGTGCCAGCAGTCAGAACTCTGTAGGGGCCTACGAGCAGTACTTC. It is translated as CASSQNSVGAYEQYF.

J is TRBJ2-1 and V is TRBV11-2; TRBD2 aligns across 9 bases. V was clipped by 2 bases and J by 5 bases; unmatched bases: 4. Germline lookup yields CDR1 SGHAT and CDR2 FQNNGV. This CDR3 has 15 residues. CDR3 sequence (DNA): TGTGCCAGCAGCTTAACTAGCGGGTCTAACAATGAGCAGTTCTTC. This encodes CASSLTSGSNNEQFF.

This clonotype was found a few times. The CDR3 coding sequence is TGTGCCATCAGCAGGGAGTTGAACACTGAAGCTTTCTTT. It codes for CAISRELNTEAFF. The chain joins TRBV10-3 to TRBJ1-1, with D perhaps TRBD1 (5 bases). Germline-derived CDR1 and CDR2 are ENHRY and SYGVKD. Trimming removed 6 bases at V and 0 bases at J, with 8 bases between. The CDR3 extends over 13 amino acids.

This chain joins TRBV20-1 and TRBJ2-7; D may match TRBD1 or TRBD2 (5 bases each). With 8 bases removed from V and 0 bases from J, the gap between germline ends came to 20 bases. The CDR3 is 15 amino acids. Germline V gene data show CDR1 as DFQATT and CDR2 as SNEGSKA (reference sequence). The CDR3 sequence is CSTPDPGTVSYEQYF. The CDR3 region has the DNA TGCAGTACCCCGGACCCCGGGACGGTCTCCTACGAGCAGTACTTC.

The table lists this clonotype with many counts. V usage is TRBV6-5 and J usage is TRBJ1-1; D not resolved. The CDR3 is 15 residues long. With 0 bases removed from V and 2 bases from J, the gap between germline ends came to 10 bases. CDR1 is MNHEY, CDR2 SVGAGI, per germline. The CDR3 region has the DNA TGTGCCAGCAGTTACTCGACCGGGGTAAACACTGAAGCTTTCTTT. Encoded protein: CASSYSTGVNTEAFF.

Here the CDR3 DNA reads TGTGCCAGCAGTCCAGCCGGAGGCAGGGCGGGTGAGCAGTACTTC. Translation gives CASSPAGGRAGEQYF. The V and J genes are TRBV28 and TRBJ2-7; D may match TRBD1 or TRBD2 (5 bases each). The CDR3 consists of 15 residues. In germline, CDR1 is MDHEN, CDR2 SYDVKM. Trimming removed 5 bases at V and 7 bases at J, with 21 bases between. The entire variable domain, with the rest obtained from reference TRBV28 and TRBJ2-7, is as follows: DVKVTQSSRYLVKRTGEKVFLECVQDMDHENMFWYRQDPGLGLRLIYFSYDVKMKEKGDIPEGYSVSREKKERFSLILESASTNQTSMYLCASSPAGGRAGEQYFGPGTRLTVT.

This clonotype is classed as medium-sized. This chain connects TRBV5-5 to TRBJ2-1; 7 bases map to TRBD2. V was clipped by 3 bases and J by 4 bases; unmatched bases: 4. The germline gives CDR1 SGHKS, CDR2 YYEKEE (reference sequence). The CDR3 has 14 amino acids. CDR3 sequence: CASSSTSLYNEQFF. The DNA of the CDR3 is TGTGCCAGCAGCTCGACTAGCTTGTACAATGAGCAGTTCTTC. Combining the CDR3 with reference TRBV5-5 and TRBJ2-1 gives the whole variable domain DAGVTQSPTHLIKTRGQQVTLRCSPISGHKSVSWYQQVLGQGPQFIFQYYEKEERGRGNFPDRFSARQFPNYSSELNVNALLLGDSALYLCASSSTSLYNEQFFGPGTRLTVL.

This chain links TRBV5-5 with TRBJ2-6; 7 positions agree with TRBD1. This CDR3 is 16 amino acids long. Germline values: CDR1 SGHKS, CDR2 YYEKEE (reference sequence). The V segment lost 3 bases and the J segment 2 bases; nucleotides outside the gene matches: 5. The CDR3 protein is CASSSTGPPGANVLTF. The CDR3 DNA is TGTGCCAGCAGCTCGACAGGGCCCCCTGGGGCCAACGTCCTGACTTTC.

V gene TRBV20-1 combines with J gene TRBJ2-5, with TRBD2 as a possible D gene (5 bases). V lost 7 bases and J lost 5, with 20 bases in between. This CDR3 is built from 14 residues. Germline V CDR1 and CDR2: DFQATT, SNEGSKA (reference sequence). The CDR3 sequence: CSVESGWEDETQYF. As DNA, the CDR3 is TGCAGTGTGGAAAGCGGTTGGGAAGATGAGACCCAGTACTTC.